The following is a T cell receptor beta chain sequence with its context. The target antigen is unknown. CDR1 is MNHEY, CDR2 SMNVEV, per germline (reference sequence). Trimming took 5 bases from V and 4 from J; bases not matched to a gene: 13. This CDR3 has 18 amino acids. The data belong to a study of cytotoxic CD8 clonotypes in ibrutinib-treated CLL. Across the study: Among the patients, over 9 presented as relapsed/refractory and about 15 as treatment-naive; 17 to 18 showed unmutated IGHV.

Here immunoSEQ multiplex PCR was the method, and the copy in TCRdb shows in-frame clones only, minus some. Among approximately 150,000 clones listed, nearly 90% were seen once. Overall study findings and caveats: Contraction or stability on treatment characterized the public clonotypes, which were uncommon. Pretreatment clonality was elevated relative to age-matched healthy donors and paralleled circulating CD8+ T-cell counts.

The sequences come from PBMCs, collected at disease progression, from a patient treated with ibrutinib. This chain connects TRBV27 to TRBJ2-7; 14 bases match TRBD2. This clonotype was sampled from a human donor with chronic lymphocytic leukemia. The CDR3 loop reads CASSPGTSGRLGGYEQYF. DNA of the CDR3: TGTGCCAGCAGTCCAGGGACTAGCGGGAGACTGGGGGGATACGAGCAGTACTTC.